This T cell receptor beta chain was found in a study of T cell repertoires in cytomegalovirus infection. Study details: Carrying CMV and the relevant HLA type showed in public TCR beta signatures.

Trimming took off 4 bases at V and 3 bases at J, with 15 bases between the two ends. The length of the CDR3 is 15 residues. Germline-derived CDR1 and CDR2 are MNHNY and SVGAGI (reference sequence). Points from the study as a whole: The ex vivo response was dominated by HLA-C-restricted CMV-specific TCR beta clonotypes. Identification of carriers of CMV plus the relevant HLA was achieved through cumulative public TCR beta family frequency.

Using its own MiXCR run on the reads, TCRdb lists one record per CDR3 protein. Seen here are about 310,000 distinct CDR3 sequences, about 9.1% observed once, and the top ten hold less than 3%. Of note for this clonotype: Its antigen remains unidentified.

This clonotype was obtained from a human donor in good health (CMV status not recorded). Some clones in this sample may be carry-over from other donors' samples. Material for sequencing was PBMCs. The V and J genes are TRBV6-6 and TRBJ1-1; perhaps TRBD1 as D (6 bases). This CDR3 reads CASSSSTGTDTEAFF. CDR3 coding DNA: TGTGCCAGCAGTTCCTCGACAGGTACAGACACTGAAGCTTTCTTT.